This section outlines one T cell receptor (beta chain) sequence together with its context. What it binds is not known. This sample is drawn from a study of cytomegalovirus exposure and HLA in healthy donors. General study findings and limits: Most of the CMV-associated TCR beta chains (in a later analysis) appeared to be HLA-restricted. Earlier results showed most TCR beta V segments being productive about 87% or about 30% of the time.

CDR1 is GTSNPN, CDR2 SVGIG, per germline (reference sequence). This CDR3 spans 16 amino acids. Trimming cost V 2 bases and J 0 bases, with 16 bases left between them. 60 Vbeta and 13 Jbeta primers were used in PCR. The protocol was immunoSEQ multiplex PCR, while the TCRdb copy is restricted to in-frame clones and leaves out a portion. The repertoire holds around 150,000 clones, with almost 80% as singletons. Material for sequencing was PBMCs. This chain links TRBV30 with TRBJ1-2; possible D gene TRBD1, 5 bases. The clonotype originates from a male donor in good health and CMV-seronegative. The CDR3 sequence: CAWSLITDSPNYGYTF. In DNA, the CDR3 is TGTGCCTGGAGTCTTATAACCGACAGCCCTAACTATGGCTACACCTTC.